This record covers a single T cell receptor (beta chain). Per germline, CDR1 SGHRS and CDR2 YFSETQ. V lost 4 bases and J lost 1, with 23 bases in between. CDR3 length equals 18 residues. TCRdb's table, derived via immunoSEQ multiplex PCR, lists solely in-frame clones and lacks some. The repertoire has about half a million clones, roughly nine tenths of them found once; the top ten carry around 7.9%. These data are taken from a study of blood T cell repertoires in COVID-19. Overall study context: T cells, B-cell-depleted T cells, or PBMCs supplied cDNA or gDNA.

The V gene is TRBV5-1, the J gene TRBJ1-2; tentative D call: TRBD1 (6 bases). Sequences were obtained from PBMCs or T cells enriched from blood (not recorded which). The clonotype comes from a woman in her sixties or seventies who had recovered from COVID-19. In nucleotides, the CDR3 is TGCGCCAGCAGCCCCTCTTTGGGGAGGGGGGACTTTAACTATGGCTACACCTTC. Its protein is CASSPSLGRGDFNYGYTF.